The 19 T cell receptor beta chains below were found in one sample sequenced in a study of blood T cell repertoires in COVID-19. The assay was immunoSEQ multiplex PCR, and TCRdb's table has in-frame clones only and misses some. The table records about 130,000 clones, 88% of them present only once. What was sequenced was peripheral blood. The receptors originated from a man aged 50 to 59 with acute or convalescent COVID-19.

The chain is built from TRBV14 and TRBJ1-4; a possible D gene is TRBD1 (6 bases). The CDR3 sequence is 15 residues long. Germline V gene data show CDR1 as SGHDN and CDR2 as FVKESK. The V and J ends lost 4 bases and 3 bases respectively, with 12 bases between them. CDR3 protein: CASSLSRGSNEKLFF. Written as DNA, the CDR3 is TGTGCCAGCAGCCTAAGCAGGGGTTCTAATGAAAAACTGTTTTTT.

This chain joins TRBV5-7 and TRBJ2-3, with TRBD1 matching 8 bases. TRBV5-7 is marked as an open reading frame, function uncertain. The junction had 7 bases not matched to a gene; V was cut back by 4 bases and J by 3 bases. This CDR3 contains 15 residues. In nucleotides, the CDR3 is TGTGCCAGCAGCCGGACAGGGTGTATTACAGATACGCAGTATTTT. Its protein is CASSRTGCITDTQYF.

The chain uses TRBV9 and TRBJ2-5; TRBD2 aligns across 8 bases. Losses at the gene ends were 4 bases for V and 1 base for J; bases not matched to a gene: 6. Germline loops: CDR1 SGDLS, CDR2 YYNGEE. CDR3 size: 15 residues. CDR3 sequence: CASSNLGGGQETQYF. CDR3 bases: TGTGCCAGCAGCAACCTCGGGGGGGGCCAAGAGACCCAGTACTTC.

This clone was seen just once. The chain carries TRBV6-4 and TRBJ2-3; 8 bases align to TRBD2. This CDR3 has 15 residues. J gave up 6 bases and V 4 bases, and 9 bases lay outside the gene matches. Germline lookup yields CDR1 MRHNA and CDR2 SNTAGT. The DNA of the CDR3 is TGTGCCAGCAGTGGATCGGGGGGGAAGTTGGATACGCAGTATTTT. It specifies CASSGSGGKLDTQYF.

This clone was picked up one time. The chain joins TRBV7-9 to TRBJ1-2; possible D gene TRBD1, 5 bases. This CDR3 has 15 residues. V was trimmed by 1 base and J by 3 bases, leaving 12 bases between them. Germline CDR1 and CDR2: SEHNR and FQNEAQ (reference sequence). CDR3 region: CASSLGTLDYYGYTF. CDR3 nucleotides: TGTGCCAGCAGCTTAGGGACATTGGATTACTATGGCTACACCTTC.

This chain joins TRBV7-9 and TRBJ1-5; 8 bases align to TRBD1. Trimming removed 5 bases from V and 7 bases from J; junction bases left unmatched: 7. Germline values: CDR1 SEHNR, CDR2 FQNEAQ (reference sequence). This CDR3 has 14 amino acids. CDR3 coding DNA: TGTGCCAGCAGCATGGGACAGGTGAAACAGCCCCAGCATTTT. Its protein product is CASSMGQVKQPQHF.

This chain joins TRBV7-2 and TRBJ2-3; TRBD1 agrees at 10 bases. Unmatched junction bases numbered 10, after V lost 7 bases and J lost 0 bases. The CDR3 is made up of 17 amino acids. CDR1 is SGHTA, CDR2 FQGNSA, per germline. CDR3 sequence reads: CASTAGTGDASTDTQYF. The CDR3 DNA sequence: TGTGCCAGCACCGCCGGGACAGGGGATGCTAGCACAGATACGCAGTATTTT.

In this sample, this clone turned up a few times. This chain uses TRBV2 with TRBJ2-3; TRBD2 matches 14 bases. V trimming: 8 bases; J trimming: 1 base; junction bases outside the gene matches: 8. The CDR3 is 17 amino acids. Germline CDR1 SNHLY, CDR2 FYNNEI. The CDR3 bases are TGTGCCAGCGGGGGACTAGCGGGAGTGTGGGGCACAGATACGCAGTATTTT. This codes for CASGGLAGVWGTDTQYF.

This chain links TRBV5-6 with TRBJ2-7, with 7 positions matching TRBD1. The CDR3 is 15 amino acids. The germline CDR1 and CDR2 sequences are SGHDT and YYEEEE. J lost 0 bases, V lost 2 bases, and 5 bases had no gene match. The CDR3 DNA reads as TGTGCCAGCAGCTTTCGGACAGGCCACTCCTACGAGCAGTACTTC. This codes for CASSFRTGHSYEQYF.

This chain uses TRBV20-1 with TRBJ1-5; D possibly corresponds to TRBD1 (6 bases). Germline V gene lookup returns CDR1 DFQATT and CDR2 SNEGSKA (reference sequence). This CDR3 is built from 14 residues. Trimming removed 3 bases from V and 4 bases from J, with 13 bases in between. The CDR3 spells CSASTGGENQPQHF. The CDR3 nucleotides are TGCAGTGCTAGTACGGGGGGCGAGAATCAGCCCCAGCATTTT.

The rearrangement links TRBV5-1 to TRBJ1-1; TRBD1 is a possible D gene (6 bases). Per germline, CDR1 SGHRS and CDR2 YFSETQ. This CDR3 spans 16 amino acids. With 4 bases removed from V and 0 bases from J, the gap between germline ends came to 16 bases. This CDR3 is CASSRRTDTMNTEAFF. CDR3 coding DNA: TGCGCCAGCAGCCGTAGGACAGACACCATGAACACTGAAGCTTTCTTT.

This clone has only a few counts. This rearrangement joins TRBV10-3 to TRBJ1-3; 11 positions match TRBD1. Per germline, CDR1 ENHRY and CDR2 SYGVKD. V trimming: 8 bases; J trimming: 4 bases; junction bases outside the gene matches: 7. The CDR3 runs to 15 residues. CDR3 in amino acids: CAISRTGGSGNTIYF. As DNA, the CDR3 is TGTGCCATCTCCCGGACAGGGGGCTCAGGAAACACCATATATTTT.

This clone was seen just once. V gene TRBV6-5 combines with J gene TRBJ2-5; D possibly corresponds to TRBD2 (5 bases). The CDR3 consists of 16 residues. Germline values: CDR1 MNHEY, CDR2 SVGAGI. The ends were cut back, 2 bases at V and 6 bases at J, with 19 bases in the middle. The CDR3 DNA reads TGTGCCAGCAGTTACATGACGGGATCCAACCCTAAGACCCAGTACTTC. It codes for CASSYMTGSNPKTQYF.

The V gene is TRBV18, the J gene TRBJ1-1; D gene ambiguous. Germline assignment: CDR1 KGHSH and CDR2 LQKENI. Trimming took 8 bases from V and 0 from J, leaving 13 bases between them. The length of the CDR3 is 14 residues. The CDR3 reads CASGRGVMNTEAFF. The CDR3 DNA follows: TGTGCCAGCGGGAGAGGAGTCATGAACACTGAAGCTTTCTTT.

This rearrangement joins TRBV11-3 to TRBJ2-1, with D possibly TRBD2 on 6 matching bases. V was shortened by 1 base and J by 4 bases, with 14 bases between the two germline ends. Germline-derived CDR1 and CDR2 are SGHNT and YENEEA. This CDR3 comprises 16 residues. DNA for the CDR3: TGTGCCAGCAGCTTAGTTGGAGGGCGGGGATACAATGAGCAGTTCTTC. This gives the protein CASSLVGGRGYNEQFF.

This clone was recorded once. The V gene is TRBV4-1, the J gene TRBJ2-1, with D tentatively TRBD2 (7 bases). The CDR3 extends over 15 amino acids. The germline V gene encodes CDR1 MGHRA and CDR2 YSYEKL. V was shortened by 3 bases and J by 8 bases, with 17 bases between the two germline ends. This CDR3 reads CASSHRSGGADEQFF. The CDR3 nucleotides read TGCGCCAGCAGCCACAGAAGTGGGGGGGCCGATGAGCAGTTCTTC.

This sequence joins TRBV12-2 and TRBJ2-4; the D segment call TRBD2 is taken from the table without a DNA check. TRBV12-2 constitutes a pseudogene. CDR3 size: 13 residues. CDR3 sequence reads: CASRSGTSGTQYF. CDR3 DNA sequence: TGTGCAAGTCGCTCCGGGACTAGCGGGACACAGTACTTC.

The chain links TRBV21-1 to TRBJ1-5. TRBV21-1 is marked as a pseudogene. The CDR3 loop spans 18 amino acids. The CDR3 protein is CASSKVPNEPYSNQPQHF. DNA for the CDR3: TGTGCCAGCAGCAAAGTTCCTAATGAACCCTATAGCAATCAGCCCCAGCATTTT.

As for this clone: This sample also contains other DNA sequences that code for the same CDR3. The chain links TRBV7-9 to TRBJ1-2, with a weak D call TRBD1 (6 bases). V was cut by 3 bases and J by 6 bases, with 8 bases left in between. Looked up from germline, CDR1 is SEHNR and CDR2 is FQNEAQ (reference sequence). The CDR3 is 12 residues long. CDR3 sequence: CASSFSGDGYTF. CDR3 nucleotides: TGTGCCAGCAGCTTTTCAGGGGATGGCTACACCTTC. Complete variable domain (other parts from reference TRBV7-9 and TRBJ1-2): DTGVSQNPRHKITKRGQNVTFRCDPISEHNRLYWYRQTLGQGPEFLTYFQNEAQLEKSRLLSDRFSAERPKGSFSTLEIQRTEQGDSAMYLCASSFSGDGYTFGSGTRLTVV.